The 4 T cell receptor beta chains in this list originate from one sample, sequenced in a study of blood T cell repertoires in COVID-19. The table came from immunoSEQ multiplex PCR; TCRdb's copy has only in-frame clones and leaves some out. The table has about 210,000 clones, about four fifths seen once. The sequencing input was peripheral blood. The receptors shown here come from a man aged 55 to 69 with acute or convalescent COVID-19.

The gene calls are TRBV10-3 and TRBJ1-2; 10 nucleotides match TRBD1. This CDR3 is 16 amino acids long. CDR1 is ENHRY and CDR2 is SYGVKD in the germline V gene. With 2 bases clipped from V and 0 bases from J, the junction kept 3 bases outside the gene matches. The CDR3 loop is CAISEAGTGANYGYTF. In nucleotides, the CDR3 is TGTGCCATCAGTGAGGCCGGGACAGGGGCTAACTATGGCTACACCTTC.

The rearrangement uses TRBV3-1 (or the pseudogene TRBV3-2) and TRBJ1-6, with TRBD1 matching over 10 bases. The germline gives CDR1 LGHDT, CDR2 YNNKEL (reference sequence). V lost 1 base and J lost 4; bases outside the gene matches: 7. The CDR3 is 18 amino acids. The CDR3 nucleotides read TGTGCCAGCAGCCAAGGAAAACGGACAGGGGGGTATAATTCACCCCTCCACTTT. Protein product: CASSQGKRTGGYNSPLHF.

The rearrangement uses TRBV6-1 and TRBJ2-2; D call uncertain. Trimming removed 3 bases from V and 2 bases from J, with 7 bases in between. The CDR3 length is 14 residues. From germline, CDR1 is MNHNS and CDR2 SASEGT. The CDR3 bases are TGTGCCAGCAGTGAGAACTTAAACACCGGGGAGCTGTTTTTT. It translates to CASSENLNTGELFF.

V usage is TRBV19 and J usage is TRBJ2-7, with TRBD1 matching 7 bases. V lost 5 bases and J lost 3; bases outside the gene matches: 7. CDR1 and CDR2 (germline): LNHDA, SQIVND (reference sequence). The CDR3 contains 14 residues. DNA of the CDR3: TGTGCCAGTAGTGCGGACAGGTCCTACTACGAGCAGTACTTC. Translated, it gives CASSADRSYYEQYF.